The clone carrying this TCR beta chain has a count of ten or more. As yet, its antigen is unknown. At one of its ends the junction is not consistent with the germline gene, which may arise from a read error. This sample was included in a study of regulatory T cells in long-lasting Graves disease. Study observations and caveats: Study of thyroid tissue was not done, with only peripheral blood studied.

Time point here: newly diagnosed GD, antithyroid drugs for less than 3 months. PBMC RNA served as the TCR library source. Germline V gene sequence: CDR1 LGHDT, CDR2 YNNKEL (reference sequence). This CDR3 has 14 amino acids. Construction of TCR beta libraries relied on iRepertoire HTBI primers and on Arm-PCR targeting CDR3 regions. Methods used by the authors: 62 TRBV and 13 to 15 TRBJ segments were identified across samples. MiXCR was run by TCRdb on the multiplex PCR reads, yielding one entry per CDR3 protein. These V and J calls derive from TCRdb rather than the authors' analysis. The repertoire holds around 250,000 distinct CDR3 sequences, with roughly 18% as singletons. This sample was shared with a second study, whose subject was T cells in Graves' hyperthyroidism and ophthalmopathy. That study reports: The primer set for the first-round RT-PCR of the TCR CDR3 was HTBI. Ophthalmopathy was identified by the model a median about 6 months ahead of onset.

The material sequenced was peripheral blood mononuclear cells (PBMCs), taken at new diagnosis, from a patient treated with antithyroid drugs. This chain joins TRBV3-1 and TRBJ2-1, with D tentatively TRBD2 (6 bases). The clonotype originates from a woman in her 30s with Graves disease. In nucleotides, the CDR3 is TGTGCCAGCAGCCAAACAACCACGACTAGAGGGGCAGTCTTC. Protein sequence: CASSQTTTTRGAVF.